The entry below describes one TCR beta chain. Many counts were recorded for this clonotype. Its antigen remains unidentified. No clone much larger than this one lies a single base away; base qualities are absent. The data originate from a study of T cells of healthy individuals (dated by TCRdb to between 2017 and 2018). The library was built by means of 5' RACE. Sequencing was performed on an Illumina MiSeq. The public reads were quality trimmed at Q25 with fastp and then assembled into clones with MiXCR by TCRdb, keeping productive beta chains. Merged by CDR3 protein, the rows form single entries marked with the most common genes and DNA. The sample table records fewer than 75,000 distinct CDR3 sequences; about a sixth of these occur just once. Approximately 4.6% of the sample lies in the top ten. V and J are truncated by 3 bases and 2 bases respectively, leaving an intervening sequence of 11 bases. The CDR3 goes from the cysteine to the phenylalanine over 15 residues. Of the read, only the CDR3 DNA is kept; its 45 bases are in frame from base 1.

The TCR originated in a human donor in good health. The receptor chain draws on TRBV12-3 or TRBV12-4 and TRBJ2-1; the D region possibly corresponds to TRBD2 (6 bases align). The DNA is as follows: TGTGCCAGCAGTTTGGGGACTTTTACCTACAATGAGCAGTTCTTC. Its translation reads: CASSLGTFTYNEQFF.